This T cell receptor (beta chain) was sequenced during a study of type 1 regulatory T cells (dated by TCRdb to about 2021). In the study overall: An in vitro protocol by which a Tr1-enriched, alloantigen-specific CD4 T cell product named T-allo10 was generated was characterized in the study. T-allo10 was being tested clinically in patients with hematological malignancies who were undergoing allogeneic hematopoietic stem cell transplantation. Broader findings and caveats from the paper: A more restricted TCR repertoire was observed in Tr1 cells than in non-Tr1 cells, and this restriction was interpreted in the study as alloantigen-induced clonal expansion.

The run used an Illumina MiSeq. TCRdb reprocessed the public reads (quality trimming at Q25 with fastp, clone calling with MiXCR) and kept in-frame beta chains. Each entry is one CDR3 protein sequence, shown with its most common DNA and genes. Across this sample there are tens of thousands of distinct CDR3 sequences, with about 48% seen only once. The leading ten clones occupy about 2.1% of the sample. Measured from the cysteine to the phenylalanine, the CDR3 is 14 residues long. The retained sequence is limited to the CDR3, 42 bases, with the frame set at the first base. The germline V gene (reference sequence) gives CDR1 as DFQATT and CDR2 as SNEGSKA. V trim: 3 bases; J trim: 5 bases; unmatched bases: 8. Notes on this clonotype: Its binding antigen is unknown. Nothing much larger sits one base from this clone, and base qualities are not available.

This clonotype originated in a human donor in good health. The sequencing input was cultured non-Tr1 T cells, either the whole culture or a sorted T cell fraction (not recorded which). The cell subset or site tag for this specimen amounts to: non-Tr1 population from the T-allo10 product. The sequence links TRBV20-1 to TRBJ2-3; TRBD2 aligns with 7 central bases. The CDR3 protein: CSASERGVGDTQYF. The DNA reads TGCAGTGCTAGCGAACGGGGGGTAGGAGATACGCAGTATTTT.